This record concerns one T cell receptor (beta chain) sequence. Germline assignment: CDR1 LNHNV and CDR2 YYDKDF (reference sequence). After removal of 5 bases from V and 2 bases from J, the junction contained 6 bases not matched to a gene. The length of the CDR3 is 14 residues. Profiling relied on immunoSEQ multiplex PCR, and the TCRdb table lists in-frame clones only, not all of them. The sample lists about 260,000 clones, 80% to 90% seen once, with roughly a tenth in the top ten. The sample comes from a study of blood T cell repertoires in COVID-19. On the study more broadly: PBMCs, B-cell-depleted T cells, or T cells provided the cDNA or gDNA that made up the material.

Sequenced input: peripheral blood. The origin of this receptor is a woman aged 50 to 60 who had recovered from COVID-19. V is TRBV15 and J is TRBJ2-7; TRBD1 matches 7 bases. For the CDR3, the DNA is TGTGCCACCAGCGCCGGGACAGAGGCCTACGAGCAGTACTTC. Translation gives CATSAGTEAYEQYF.